This TCR beta chain was observed in a study of shared clonotypes between healthy human individuals. From germline, CDR1 is MDHEN and CDR2 SYDVKM. The CDR3 length is 14 residues. V lost 6 bases and J lost 3; bases outside the gene matches: 6. Original processing methods: ImmunoSEQ sequences covered only the junction and lacked quality scores; filtering therefore differed. Assay used: immunoSEQ multiplex PCR; TCRdb lists only in-frame clones, some missing. D and trimming come from the DNA, and the V and J calls and clone size come from that table. Of under 2,500,000 clones listed, 90% to 96% were seen once; the top ten hold roughly 0.13%.

This clonotype was sampled from a man between 18 and 29 years old in good health. Source material: naive CD4+ T cells sorted from blood. Subset of the sample: CD45RA+ positively selected. The rearrangement joins TRBV28 to TRBJ2-7, with 9 bases lining up with TRBD1. The CDR3 loop is CASRKQGAGYEQYF. CDR3 DNA sequence: TGTGCCAGCAGAAAACAGGGGGCTGGCTACGAGCAGTACTTC.